This T cell receptor beta chain was recovered during a study of beta chain features in type 1 diabetes. cDNA synthesis used the whole RNA isolate, giving expressed TCRB sequences. Measured with immunoSEQ multiplex PCR; TCRdb has only the in-frame clones, and not every one. Of hundreds of thousands of clones in the sample, about 14% were seen once. V gave up 0 bases and J gave up 4 bases; unmatched junction bases: 3. Germline V lookup: CDR1 SGHDT, CDR2 YYEEEE. The length of the CDR3 is 16 residues. About this clone itself: Antigen specificity is unknown.

Study-wide results and caveats: The VDJ junctions of type 1 diabetes patients carried fewer insertions and more deletions. Compared to healthy donors, patients appeared to have naive, central memory and Treg TCRB repertoires that were more alike.

Every donor provided one heparinised blood draw, which averaged approximately 120 mL. All of the sorted populations showed purity greater than 95%. The sample taken for sequencing was naive CD4+ T cells from blood. This rearrangement joins TRBV5-6 to TRBJ2-1; 11 bases fit TRBD2. This receptor was obtained from a man aged 18 to 29 in good health. CDR3 in amino acids: CASSLGLAGLYNEQFF. CDR3 bases: TGTGCCAGCAGCTTGGGACTAGCGGGACTTTACAATGAGCAGTTCTTC.